A selection of T cell receptor beta chains follows, all from one sample in a study of CD8 T cells in ankylosing spondylitis. Using its own MiXCR run on the 5' RACE reads, TCRdb lists one record per CDR3 protein. The table shows approximately 7,300 distinct CDR3 sequences, with more than 7.5% occurring only once. The sequencing sample was made of blood, either unsorted or a sorted T cell fraction (not recorded which). These receptors all stem from a male donor with ankylosing spondylitis or in good health (not recorded which). CDR3s include the opening cysteine and the closing phenylalanine or tryptophan. Each record gives: CDR3 protein, V gene, J gene, D gene, clone size. A D gene is named only where the DNA matches it firmly. Clone size, where shown, is once, few, many, or a class for clones that have expanded.

CASSAGAGNTIYF	TRBV9	TRBJ1-3	-	medium-sized
CASSPRQASNTGELFF	TRBV9	TRBJ2-2	-	-
CASSKFRDAGSLEQFF	TRBV9	TRBJ2-1	-	many
CASSVSYRGYNEQFF	TRBV9	TRBJ2-1	TRBD1	-
CASSVAQRGGNNNEQFF	TRBV9	TRBJ2-1	TRBD2	medium-sized
CASSQRGYTGELFF	TRBV9	TRBJ2-2	-	few
CASSAQDREKTQYF	TRBV9	TRBJ2-5	TRBD1	many
CASSTPHQETQYF	TRBV9	TRBJ2-5	-	-
CASWGGRTGELFF	TRBV9	TRBJ2-2	-	many
CASSVGRGASGELFF	TRBV9	TRBJ2-2	-	medium-sized
CASSVGQNYNEQFF	TRBV9	TRBJ2-1	-	few
CASSVDERGGWADTQYF	TRBV9	TRBJ2-3	TRBD2	many
CASSETDVAGGRTDTQYF	TRBV9	TRBJ2-3	TRBD2	few
CASSVSGSWEETQYF	TRBV9	TRBJ2-5	TRBD2	medium-sized
CASSMGGSGANVLTF	TRBV9	TRBJ2-6	TRBD2	medium-sized
CASSVDKGPPLHF	TRBV9	TRBJ1-6	-	medium-sized
CASSTRGGMVGYNEQFF	TRBV9	TRBJ2-1	TRBD2	-
CASSVEGGQNTEAFF	TRBV9	TRBJ1-1	-	medium-sized
CASSVGSSYNEQFF	TRBV9	TRBJ2-1	-	medium-sized
CASSTPTGDGALTGADTQYF	TRBV9	TRBJ2-3	TRBD1	medium-sized
CASSGTAHTDTQYF	TRBV9	TRBJ2-3	-	-
CASSVMRGGGTQYF	TRBV9	TRBJ2-5	-	-
CASSATYTDSISGGTEAFF	TRBV9	TRBJ1-1	-	medium-sized
CASSVDGYNEQFF	TRBV9	TRBJ2-1	-	medium-sized
CASSVISTDTQYF	TRBV9	TRBJ2-3	-	medium-sized
CASSVDQGGGRIQYF	TRBV9	TRBJ2-4	-	many
CASSVTNTGELFF	TRBV9	TRBJ2-2	-	medium-sized
CASSADPVNEQFF	TRBV9	TRBJ2-1	-	-